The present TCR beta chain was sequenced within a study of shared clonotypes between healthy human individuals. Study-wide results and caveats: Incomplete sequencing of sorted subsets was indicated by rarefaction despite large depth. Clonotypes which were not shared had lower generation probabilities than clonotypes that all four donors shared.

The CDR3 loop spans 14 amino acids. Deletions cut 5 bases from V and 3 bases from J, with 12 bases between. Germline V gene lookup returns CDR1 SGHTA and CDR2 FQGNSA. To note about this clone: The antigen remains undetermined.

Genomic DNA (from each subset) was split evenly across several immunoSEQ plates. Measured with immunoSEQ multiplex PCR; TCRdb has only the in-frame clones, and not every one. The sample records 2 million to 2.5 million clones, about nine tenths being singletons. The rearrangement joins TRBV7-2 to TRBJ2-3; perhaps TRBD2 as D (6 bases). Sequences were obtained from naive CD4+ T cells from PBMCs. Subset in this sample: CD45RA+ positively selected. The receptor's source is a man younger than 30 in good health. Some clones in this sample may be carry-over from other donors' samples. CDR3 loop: CASSRGAGTDTQYF. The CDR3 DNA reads TGTGCCAGCAGCCGCGGGGCAGGGACAGATACGCAGTATTTT.